These 6 T cell receptor beta chains were sequenced from one sample in a study of PD-L1 blockade in urothelial cancer. Assay used: immunoSEQ multiplex PCR; TCRdb lists only in-frame clones, some missing. The sample has approximately 80,000 clones, about 80% seen once. This sample comprised PBMCs, obtained around atezolizumab (anti-PD-L1) treatment. Every receptor here comes from a man in his 70s with urothelial cancer.

The chain joins TRBV5-4 to TRBJ1-2; 10 nucleotides match TRBD1. The CDR3 runs 14 residues. V lost 1 base and J lost 5; bases outside the gene matches: 2. The germline V gene has CDR1 SGHNT and CDR2 YYREEE (reference sequence). The CDR3, as DNA: TGTGCCAGCAGCTTGCAGGGACAGGGGTATGGCTACACCTTC. As protein: CASSLQGQGYGYTF.

The chain links TRBV6-5 to TRBJ2-1; TRBD2 might be the D (6 bases). V gave up 5 bases and J gave up 4 bases, with 12 bases separating them. CDR1 MNHEY and CDR2 SVGAGI come from the germline V gene. The CDR3 spans 14 residues. CDR3 protein: CASSKADYYNEQFF. In DNA form, the CDR3 reads TGTGCCAGCAGTAAAGCGGACTATTACAATGAGCAGTTCTTC.

In its sample, this clone was seen once. The J gene is TRBJ1-2, the V gene TRBV28, with TRBD1 matching over 8 bases. Germline V gives CDR1 MDHEN, CDR2 SYDVKM. The CDR3 totals 15 residues. The V and J ends lost 4 bases and 7 bases, in that order; junction bases with no gene match: 11. The CDR3 DNA follows: TGTGCCAGCAGTTCCCAAGGACAGGGAATAGGTGGCTACACCTTC. Protein product: CASSSQGQGIGGYTF.

The rearrangement joins TRBV4-3 to TRBJ2-3, with TRBD1 matching 8 bases. Germline V CDR1 and CDR2: LGHNA, YSLEER. The ends lost 5 bases at V and 0 bases at J; junction bases unmatched: 4. The CDR3 loop spans 15 amino acids. The CDR3 sequence is CASSFGTGSTDTQYF. The CDR3 nucleotides read TGCGCCAGCAGCTTCGGGACAGGTAGCACAGATACGCAGTATTTT.

The chain couples TRBV6-1 to TRBJ1-2; TRBD1 matches at 8 bases. Germline trimming cut 6 bases from V and 6 bases from J; bases unmatched to any gene: 9. CDR1 is MNHNS and CDR2 is SASEGT in the germline V gene. The CDR3 totals 14 residues. This chain's CDR3 is CASSLGAGGNGYTF. Here the CDR3 DNA reads TGTGCCAGCAGCCTCGGCGCAGGGGGCAATGGCTACACCTTC.

The V call is TRBV6-6, the J call TRBJ2-7; TRBD1 matches at 9 bases. CDR1 is MNHNY, CDR2 SVGAGI, per germline (reference sequence). There are 14 residues in the CDR3. The ends lost 0 bases at V and 5 bases at J; junction bases unmatched: 2. This CDR3 is CASSYSRTGDEQYF. The CDR3 DNA sequence: TGTGCCAGCAGTTACTCTCGGACAGGGGACGAGCAGTACTTC.